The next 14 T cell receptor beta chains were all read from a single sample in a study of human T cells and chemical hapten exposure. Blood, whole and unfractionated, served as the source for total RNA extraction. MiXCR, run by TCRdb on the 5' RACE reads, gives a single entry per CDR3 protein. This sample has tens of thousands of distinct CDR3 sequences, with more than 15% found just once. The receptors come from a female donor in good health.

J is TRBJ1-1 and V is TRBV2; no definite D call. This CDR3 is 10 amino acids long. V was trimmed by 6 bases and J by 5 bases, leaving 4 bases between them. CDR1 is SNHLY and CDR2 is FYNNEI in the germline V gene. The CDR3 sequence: CASRWTEAFF. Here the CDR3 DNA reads TGTGCCAGCAGATGGACTGAAGCTTTCTTT.

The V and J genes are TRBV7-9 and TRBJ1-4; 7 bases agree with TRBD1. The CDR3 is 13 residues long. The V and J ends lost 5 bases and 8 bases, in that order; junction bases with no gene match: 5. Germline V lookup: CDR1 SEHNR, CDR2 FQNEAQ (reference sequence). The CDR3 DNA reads TGTGCCAGCAGCCCGCAGACAGGGGAAAAACTGTTTTTT. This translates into CASSPQTGEKLFF.

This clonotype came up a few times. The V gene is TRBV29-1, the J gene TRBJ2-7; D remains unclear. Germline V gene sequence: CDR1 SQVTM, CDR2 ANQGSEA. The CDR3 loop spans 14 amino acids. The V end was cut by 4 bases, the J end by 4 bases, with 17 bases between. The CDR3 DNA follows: TGCAGCGTTGGAATTTCGATGGGGTCTTACGAGCAGTACTTC. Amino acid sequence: CSVGISMGSYEQYF.

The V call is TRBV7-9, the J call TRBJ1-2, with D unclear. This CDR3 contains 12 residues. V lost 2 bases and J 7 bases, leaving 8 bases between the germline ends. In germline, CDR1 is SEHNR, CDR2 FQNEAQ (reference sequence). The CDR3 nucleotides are TGTGCCAGCAGCTTAATTAATAGTGGCTACACCTTC. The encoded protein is CASSLINSGYTF.

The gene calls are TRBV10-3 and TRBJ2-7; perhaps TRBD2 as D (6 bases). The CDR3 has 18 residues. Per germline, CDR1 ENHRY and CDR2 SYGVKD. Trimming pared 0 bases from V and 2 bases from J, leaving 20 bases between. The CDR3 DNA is TGTGCCATCAGTGAGTCGGAATTAGGAGGGGACGTGGCCTACGAGCAGTACTTC. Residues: CAISESELGGDVAYEQYF.

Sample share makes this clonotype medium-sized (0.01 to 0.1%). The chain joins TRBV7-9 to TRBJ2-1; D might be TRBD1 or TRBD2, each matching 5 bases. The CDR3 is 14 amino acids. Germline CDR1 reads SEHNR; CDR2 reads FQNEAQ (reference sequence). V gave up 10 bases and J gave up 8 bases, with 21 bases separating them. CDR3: CAIPRAGGADEQFF. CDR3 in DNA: TGTGCCATCCCGAGGGCGGGTGGGGCAGATGAGCAGTTCTTC.

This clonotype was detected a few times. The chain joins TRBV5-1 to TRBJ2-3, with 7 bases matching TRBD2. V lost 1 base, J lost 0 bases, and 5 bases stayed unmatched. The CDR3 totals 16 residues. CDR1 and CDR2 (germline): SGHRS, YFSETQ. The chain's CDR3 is CASSLSVSGSTDTQYF. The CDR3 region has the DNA TGCGCCAGCAGCTTGTCGGTTAGCGGGAGCACAGATACGCAGTATTTT.

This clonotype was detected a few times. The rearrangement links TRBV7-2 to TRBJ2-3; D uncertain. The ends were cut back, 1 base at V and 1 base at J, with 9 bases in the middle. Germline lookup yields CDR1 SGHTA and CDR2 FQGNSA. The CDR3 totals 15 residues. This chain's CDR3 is CASSLGSFRTDTQYF. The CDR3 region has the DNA TGTGCCAGCAGCTTAGGCTCTTTTCGCACAGATACGCAGTATTTT.

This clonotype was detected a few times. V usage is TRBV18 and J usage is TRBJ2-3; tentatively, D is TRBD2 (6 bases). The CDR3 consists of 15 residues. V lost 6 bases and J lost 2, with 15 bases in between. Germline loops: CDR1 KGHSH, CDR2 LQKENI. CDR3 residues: CASSRTAGPTDTQYF. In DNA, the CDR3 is TGTGCCAGCTCTCGAACAGCGGGTCCCACAGATACGCAGTATTTT. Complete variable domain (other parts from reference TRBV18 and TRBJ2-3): NAGVMQNPRHLVRRRGQEARLRCSPMKGHSHVYWYRQLPEEGLKFMVYLQKENIIDESGMPKERFSAEFPKEGPSILRIQQVVRGDSAAYFCASSRTAGPTDTQYFGPGTRLTVL.

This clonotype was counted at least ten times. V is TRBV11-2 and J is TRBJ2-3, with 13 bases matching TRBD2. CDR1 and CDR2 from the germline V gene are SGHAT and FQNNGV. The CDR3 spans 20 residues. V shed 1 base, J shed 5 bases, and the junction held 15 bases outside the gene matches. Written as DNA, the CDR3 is TGTGCCAGCAGCTTAGGTCCGATCGCCTGGACTAGCGGGGGCCAAGATACGCAGTATTTT. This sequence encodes CASSLGPIAWTSGGQDTQYF.

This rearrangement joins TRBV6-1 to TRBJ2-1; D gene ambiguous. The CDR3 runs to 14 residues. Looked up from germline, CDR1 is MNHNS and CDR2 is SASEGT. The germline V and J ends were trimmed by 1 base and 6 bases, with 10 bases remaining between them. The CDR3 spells CASSEGLTTNEQFF. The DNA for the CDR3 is TGTGCCAGCAGTGAAGGACTCACTACCAATGAGCAGTTCTTC.

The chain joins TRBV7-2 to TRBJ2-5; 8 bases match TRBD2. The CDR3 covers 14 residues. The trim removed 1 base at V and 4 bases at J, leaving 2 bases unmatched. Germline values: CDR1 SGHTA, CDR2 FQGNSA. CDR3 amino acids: CASSLEGTRETQYF. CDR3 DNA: TGTGCCAGCAGCTTAGAAGGGACTAGAGAGACCCAGTACTTC. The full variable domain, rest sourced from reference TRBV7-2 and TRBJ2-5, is GAGVSQSPSNKVTEKGKDVELRCDPISGHTALYWYRQSLGQGLEFLIYFQGNSAPDKSGLPSDRFSAERTGGSVSTLTIQRTQQEDSAVYLCASSLEGTRETQYFGPGTRLLVL.

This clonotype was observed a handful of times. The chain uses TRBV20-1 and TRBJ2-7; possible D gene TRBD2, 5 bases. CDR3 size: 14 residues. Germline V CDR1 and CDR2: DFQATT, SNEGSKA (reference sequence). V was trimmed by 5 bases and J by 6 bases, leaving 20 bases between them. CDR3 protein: CSARRAPLAGEQYF. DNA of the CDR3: TGCAGTGCTCGCCGGGCCCCGCTCGCGGGCGAGCAGTACTTC.

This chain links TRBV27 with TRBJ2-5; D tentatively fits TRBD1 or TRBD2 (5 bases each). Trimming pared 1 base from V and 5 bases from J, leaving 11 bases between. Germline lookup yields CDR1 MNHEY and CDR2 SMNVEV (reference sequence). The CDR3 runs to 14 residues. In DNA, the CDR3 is TGTGCCAGCAGTTTATTGGGGGTCAGGGAGACCCAGTACTTC. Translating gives CASSLLGVRETQYF.